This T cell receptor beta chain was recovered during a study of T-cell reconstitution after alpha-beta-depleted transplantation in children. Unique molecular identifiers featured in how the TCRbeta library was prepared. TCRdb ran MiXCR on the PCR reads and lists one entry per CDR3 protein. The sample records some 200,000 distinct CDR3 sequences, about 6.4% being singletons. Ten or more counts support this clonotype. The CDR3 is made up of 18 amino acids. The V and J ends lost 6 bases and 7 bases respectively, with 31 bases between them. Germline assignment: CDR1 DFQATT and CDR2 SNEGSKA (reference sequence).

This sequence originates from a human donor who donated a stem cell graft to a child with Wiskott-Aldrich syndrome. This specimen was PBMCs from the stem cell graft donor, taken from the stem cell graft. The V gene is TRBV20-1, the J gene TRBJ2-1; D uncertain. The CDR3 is CSARRGVLAAPIGNEQFF. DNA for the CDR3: TGCAGTGCCCGGCGTGGGGTACTTGCGGCTCCCATCGGGAATGAGCAGTTCTTC.